This TCR beta chain was identified during a study of cytomegalovirus exposure and HLA in healthy donors. CDR1 and CDR2 from the germline V gene are SSHAT and FNYEAQ (reference sequence). V was shortened by 5 bases and J by 1 base, with 16 bases between the two germline ends. The CDR3 is made up of 16 amino acids. This clone has a handful of counts. This PCR relied on a set of 60 Vbeta primers and 13 Jbeta primers. The table came from immunoSEQ multiplex PCR; TCRdb's copy has only in-frame clones and leaves some out. Here the sample spans over 150,000 clones, roughly 77% being singletons. The source of this sequence is a man aged 25-45 years in good health and CMV-seropositive. This chain uses TRBV7-7 with TRBJ2-3; tentative D call: TRBD1 (5 bases). Material: PBMCs. The CDR3 region is CASSRGPQGGTDTQYF. Written as DNA, the CDR3 is TGTGCCAGCAGCCGCGGACCCCAAGGGGGCACAGATACGCAGTATTTT.